These 31 T cell receptor beta chains originate from one sample sequenced in a study of blood T cell repertoires in COVID-19. The data were produced by immunoSEQ multiplex PCR, yet TCRdb's version contains in-frame clones alone and is incomplete. The sample contains approximately 110,000 clones, 90% of which appear only once. Material for sequencing was peripheral blood. The origin of the receptors is a woman aged 45-59 years with acute or convalescent COVID-19.

This rearrangement joins TRBV3-1 (or the pseudogene TRBV3-2) to TRBJ1-1, with TRBD1 identical over 8 bases. Losses at the gene ends were 4 bases for V and 0 bases for J; bases not matched to a gene: 4. The CDR3 extends over 15 amino acids. Germline CDR1 LGHDT, CDR2 YNNKEL (reference sequence). The CDR3 region is CASSRQGSMNTEAFF. As DNA, the CDR3 is TGTGCCAGCAGCCGACAGGGGAGTATGAACACTGAAGCTTTCTTT.

The chain employs TRBV2 and TRBJ1-2; 7 positions agree with TRBD1. Looked up from germline, CDR1 is SNHLY and CDR2 is FYNNEI. The junction had 16 bases not matched to a gene; V was cut back by 3 bases and J by 6 bases. CDR3 size: 17 residues. The CDR3 nucleotides are TGTGCCAGCAGTGACCTGACAGGGCGCACCTCCCGGGATGGCTACACCTTC. As protein: CASSDLTGRTSRDGYTF.

This chain connects TRBV11-2 to TRBJ1-6; 9 nucleotides match TRBD1. The CDR3 has 15 residues. The J segment lost 7 bases and the V segment lost 1 base, leaving 2 bases of the junction unmatched. Per germline, CDR1 SGHAT and CDR2 FQNNGV. The CDR3 DNA sequence: TGTGCCAGCAGCTTAGCCGACAGGGGGAATTCACCCCTCCACTTT. Translating gives CASSLADRGNSPLHF.

The chain joins TRBV27 to TRBJ1-5; D not certain. The V gene lost 5 bases and the J gene lost 0 bases, with 14 bases spanning the gap. In germline, CDR1 is MNHEY, CDR2 SMNVEV (reference sequence). The CDR3 is made up of 16 amino acids. CDR3 in DNA: TGTGCCAGCAGTGCAGGTGGCCTATATAGCAATCAGCCCCAGCATTTT. It is translated as CASSAGGLYSNQPQHF.

The CDR3 DNA sequence: TGTGCCAGCAGCTTATGGGGGGGGAATTACGAGCAGTACTTC. Its protein product is CASSLWGGNYEQYF. This chain joins TRBV5-4 and TRBJ2-7; 7 bases line up with TRBD2. CDR3 size: 14 residues. Trimming took 2 bases from V and 4 from J; bases not matched to a gene: 6. Germline lookup yields CDR1 SGHNT and CDR2 YYREEE (reference sequence).

The gene calls are TRBV19 and TRBJ2-7; 10 positions agree with TRBD1. V shed 6 bases, J shed 6 bases, and the junction held 5 bases outside the gene matches. Germline V gives CDR1 LNHDA, CDR2 SQIVND (reference sequence). The length of the CDR3 is 13 residues. Here the CDR3 reads CASSPGQGREQYF. The CDR3 DNA sequence: TGTGCCAGTAGCCCGGGACAGGGGCGCGAGCAGTACTTC.

V gene TRBV12-3 or TRBV12-4 combines with J gene TRBJ1-2, with 7 positions matching TRBD1. V trimming: 7 bases; J trimming: 2 bases; junction bases outside the gene matches: 4. The CDR3 totals 13 residues. The CDR3 spells CASTRDSNYGYTF. CDR3 nucleotides: TGTGCCAGCACAAGGGACAGCAACTATGGCTACACCTTC.

The chain is built from TRBV2 and TRBJ2-2; 8 bases are a match to TRBD2. From germline, CDR1 is SNHLY and CDR2 FYNNEI. This CDR3 has 17 residues. V shed 8 bases, J shed 0 bases, and the junction held 11 bases outside the gene matches. CDR3 in amino acids: CASGWSAGVSNTGELFF. The CDR3 bases are TGTGCCAGCGGCTGGTCAGCGGGGGTTTCGAACACCGGGGAGCTGTTTTTT.

The chain joins TRBV4-3 to TRBJ1-1, with unresolved D. Trimming pared 0 bases from V and 1 base from J, leaving 12 bases between. The germline CDR1 and CDR2 sequences are LGHNA and YSLEER. There are 16 residues in the CDR3. This CDR3 is CASSQDLEGRNTEAFF. Here the CDR3 DNA reads TGCGCCAGCAGCCAAGATCTCGAGGGAAGGAACACTGAAGCTTTCTTT.

This CDR3 is CASRPTTGGGSTEAFF. The DNA of the CDR3 is TGCGCCAGCAGACCAACAACAGGGGGCGGGAGCACTGAAGCTTTCTTT. The chain uses TRBV5-1 and TRBJ1-1; TRBD1 agrees at 9 bases. Germline V gene sequence: CDR1 SGHRS, CDR2 YFSETQ. The CDR3 spans 16 residues. Unmatched junction bases numbered 12, after V lost 5 bases and J lost 4 bases.

The chain combines TRBV18 with TRBJ1-6; TRBD1 matches 9 bases. Germline V gene sequence: CDR1 KGHSH, CDR2 LQKENI. The CDR3 consists of 15 residues. The ends lost 3 bases at V and 10 bases at J; junction bases unmatched: 7. The CDR3 DNA reads as TGTGCCAGCTCACCCACCGGGACAGGGCGATCACCCCTCCACTTT. This encodes CASSPTGTGRSPLHF.

The chain couples TRBV6-5 to TRBJ1-5; 8 positions agree with TRBD1. The CDR3 consists of 15 residues. J gave up 5 bases and V 4 bases, and 7 bases lay outside the gene matches. Germline lookup yields CDR1 MNHEY and CDR2 SVGAGI. DNA for the CDR3: TGTGCCAGCAGTTCCCTGGACAGGGCCTATCAGCCCCAGCATTTT. It specifies CASSSLDRAYQPQHF.

The chain has TRBV3-1 (or the pseudogene TRBV3-2) and TRBJ1-2, with D possibly TRBD1 on 6 matching bases. CDR3 size: 13 residues. V gave up 4 bases and J gave up 7 bases, with 13 bases separating them. The germline V gene encodes CDR1 LGHDT and CDR2 YNNKEL (reference sequence). The CDR3 bases are TGTGCCAGCAGCCCACAGGGATCTGGTGGCTACACCTTC. Translation: CASSPQGSGGYTF.

The chain carries TRBV30 and TRBJ2-5, with D perhaps matching TRBD2 (5 bases). CDR3 size: 13 residues. Germline loops: CDR1 GTSNPN, CDR2 SVGIG (reference sequence). V shed 3 bases and J shed 3 bases, with 11 bases lying between them. CDR3 loop: CAWSPGYKETQYF. The CDR3 bases are TGTGCCTGGAGCCCGGGATACAAAGAGACCCAGTACTTC.

The V gene is TRBV7-9, the J gene TRBJ2-6; possibly TRBD2 for D (6 bases). The CDR3 has 16 amino acids. With 4 bases removed from V and 12 bases from J, the gap between germline ends came to 22 bases. The germline V gene encodes CDR1 SEHNR and CDR2 FQNEAQ (reference sequence). The CDR3 is CASSWGDGKGRTVLTF. The CDR3 bases are TGTGCCAGCAGCTGGGGGGATGGTAAGGGTCGTACCGTCCTGACTTTC.

This sequence joins TRBV3-1 (or the pseudogene TRBV3-2) and TRBJ1-4; D uncertain. The germline V gene has CDR1 LGHDT and CDR2 YNNKEL (reference sequence). Trimming cost V 0 bases and J 10 bases, with 6 bases left between them. This CDR3 is 12 amino acids long. The CDR3 protein is CASSQDRGKLFF. CDR3 in DNA: TGTGCCAGCAGCCAAGATAGAGGAAAACTGTTTTTT.

The chain links TRBV12-3 or TRBV12-4 to TRBJ1-2; TRBD1 is a possible D gene (5 bases). V was trimmed by 6 bases and J by 6 bases, leaving 11 bases between them. The CDR3 is 12 residues long. The DNA for the CDR3 is TGTGCCAGCAGCTGGGGGGGAGATGGCTACACCTTC. This encodes CASSWGGDGYTF.

J is TRBJ2-5 and V is TRBV30; tentatively, D is TRBD1 (6 bases). V was cut by 2 bases and J by 4 bases, with 14 bases left in between. The CDR3 sequence is 14 residues long. CDR1 is GTSNPN, CDR2 SVGIG, per germline (reference sequence). The CDR3 reads CAWSYGLRGETQYF. Here the CDR3 DNA reads TGTGCCTGGAGTTACGGTCTCAGGGGAGAGACCCAGTACTTC.

The rearrangement links TRBV9 to TRBJ2-1, with 9 nucleotides matching TRBD1. Trimming took 1 base from V and 2 from J; bases not matched to a gene: 4. The germline CDR1 and CDR2 sequences are SGDLS and YYNGEE. The CDR3 length is 16 residues. The CDR3 loop is CASSVPRQGAYNEQFF. CDR3 in DNA: TGTGCCAGCAGCGTACCACGACAGGGGGCCTACAATGAGCAGTTCTTC.

The gene calls are TRBV9 and TRBJ2-4, with a weak D call TRBD1 (5 bases). The CDR3 sequence is 16 residues long. Per germline, CDR1 SGDLS and CDR2 YYNGEE. Trimming left V 6 bases short and J 1 base short, with 17 bases between. The chain's CDR3 is CASIGIRKGAKNIQYF. CDR3 nucleotides: TGTGCCAGCATAGGCATTCGGAAGGGGGCCAAAAACATTCAGTACTTC.

The CDR3 sequence is CASSYLAGAGGYTF. CDR3 nucleotide sequence: TGTGCCAGCAGTTACTTGGCAGGGGCTGGGGGCTACACCTTC. This chain uses TRBV6-5 with TRBJ1-2; TRBD1 is a possible D gene (6 bases). The CDR3 has 14 amino acids. From germline, CDR1 is MNHEY and CDR2 SVGAGI. V lost 1 base and J 8 bases, leaving 14 bases between the germline ends.

A few counts support this clone. The rearrangement joins TRBV6-5 to TRBJ1-3; D unresolved. V was cut by 6 bases and J by 0 bases, with 6 bases left in between. The CDR3 spans 13 residues. The germline gives CDR1 MNHEY, CDR2 SVGAGI. The CDR3 coding sequence is TGTGCCAGCAGCCGGGACTCTGGAAACACCATATATTTT. This codes for CASSRDSGNTIYF.

The chain carries TRBV5-1 and TRBJ2-7, with 11 nucleotides matching TRBD2. Looked up from germline, CDR1 is SGHRS and CDR2 is YFSETQ. V was pared by 3 bases and J by 4 bases, with 3 bases of the junction left unmatched. The CDR3 spans 14 residues. The CDR3 region is CASSSGLAAYEQYF. For the CDR3, the DNA is TGCGCCAGCAGCTCGGGACTAGCGGCGTACGAGCAGTACTTC.

The genes are TRBV4-3 and TRBJ2-1; 8 bases line up with TRBD1. The CDR3 runs to 15 residues. Germline CDR1 and CDR2: LGHNA and YSLEER. Trimming cost V 6 bases and J 1 base; bases outside gene matches: 5. The CDR3 DNA sequence: TGCGCCAGCAGTCGGACAGGGACATCCTACAATGAGCAGTTCTTC. Its translation: CASSRTGTSYNEQFF.

The V gene is TRBV14, the J gene TRBJ1-4; 8 nucleotides align to TRBD1. CDR1 is SGHDN and CDR2 is FVKESK in the germline V gene. The CDR3 sequence is 13 residues long. V dropped 7 bases and J dropped 4; count of bases not matched to a gene: 2. CDR3 protein: CASKGQVNEKLFF. CDR3 DNA: TGTGCCAGCAAGGGACAGGTTAATGAAAAACTGTTTTTT.

The V gene is TRBV5-1, the J gene TRBJ2-1; 11 bases are shared with TRBD2. Germline CDR1 and CDR2: SGHRS and YFSETQ. Unmatched junction bases numbered 4, after V lost 0 bases and J lost 2 bases. The CDR3 sequence is 17 residues long. The CDR3 DNA is TGCGCCAGCAGCTTGGAGGGACTAGCGGACCCCTACAATGAGCAGTTCTTC. Its translation: CASSLEGLADPYNEQFF. Full variable domain (rest looked up from reference TRBV5-1 and TRBJ2-1): KAGVTQTPRYLIKTRGQQVTLSCSPISGHRSVSWYQQTPGQGLQFLFEYFSETQRNKGNFPGRFSGRQFSNSRSEMNVSTLELGDSALYLCASSLEGLADPYNEQFFGPGTRLTVL.

V and J are TRBV3-1 (or the pseudogene TRBV3-2) and TRBJ2-4; the match to TRBD2 covers 11 bases. The V gene's germline CDR1 is LGHDT and CDR2 YNNKEL (reference sequence). Germline trimming cut 4 bases from V and 0 bases from J; bases unmatched to any gene: 11. The CDR3 runs to 19 residues. CDR3 DNA: TGTGCCAGCAGCCCTAGACTAGCGGGGAGAGACCTAGCCAAAAACATTCAGTACTTC. This sequence encodes CASSPRLAGRDLAKNIQYF.

This clone appeared a single time. The rearrangement links TRBV5-1 to TRBJ1-1, with a possible D match to TRBD1 (5 bases). Germline V gene data show CDR1 as SGHRS and CDR2 as YFSETQ. The germline V and J ends were trimmed by 0 bases and 4 bases, with 13 bases remaining between them. This CDR3 has 15 amino acids. CDR3 residues: CASSLERGSSTEAFF. Written as DNA, the CDR3 is TGCGCCAGCAGCTTGGAGCGGGGGAGTTCCACTGAAGCTTTCTTT.

V is TRBV27 and J is TRBJ1-5; tentative D call: TRBD1 (5 bases). Germline V CDR1 and CDR2: MNHEY, SMNVEV (reference sequence). The CDR3 extends over 13 amino acids. V was shortened by 3 bases and J by 7 bases, with 10 bases between the two germline ends. The CDR3 sequence: CASSFSREQPQHF. The CDR3 nucleotides are TGTGCCAGCAGTTTCTCCAGGGAACAGCCCCAGCATTTT.

The V and J genes are TRBV7-2 and TRBJ2-3, with unresolved D. Germline V gene lookup returns CDR1 SGHTA and CDR2 FQGNSA. This CDR3 is built from 16 residues. V shed 1 base and J shed 0 bases, with 11 bases lying between them. The CDR3 loop is CASSLELADSTDTQYF. CDR3 bases: TGTGCCAGCAGCTTAGAGTTGGCAGATAGCACAGATACGCAGTATTTT. Drawing the rest from reference TRBV7-2 and TRBJ2-3, the complete variable domain is GAGVSQSPSNKVTEKGKDVELRCDPISGHTALYWYRQSLGQGLEFLIYFQGNSAPDKSGLPSDRFSAERTGGSVSTLTIQRTQQEDSAVYLCASSLELADSTDTQYFGPGTRLTVL.

The J gene is TRBJ2-5, the V gene TRBV4-1; TRBD2 matches at 8 bases. Germline V gives CDR1 MGHRA, CDR2 YSYEKL. The CDR3 consists of 15 residues. V shed 0 bases, J shed 2 bases, and the junction held 2 bases outside the gene matches. The CDR3 protein is CASSQEGGGQETQYF. The CDR3 DNA reads as TGCGCCAGCAGCCAAGAGGGCGGGGGGCAAGAGACCCAGTACTTC.